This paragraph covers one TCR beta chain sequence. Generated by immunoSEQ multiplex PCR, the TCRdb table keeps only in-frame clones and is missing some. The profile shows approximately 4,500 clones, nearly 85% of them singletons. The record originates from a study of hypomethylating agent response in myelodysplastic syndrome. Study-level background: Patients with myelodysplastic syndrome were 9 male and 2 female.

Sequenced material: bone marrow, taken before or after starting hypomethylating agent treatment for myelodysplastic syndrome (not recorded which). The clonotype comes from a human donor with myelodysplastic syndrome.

CDR3 loop: CASSWGGGIEQYV. DNA for the CDR3: TGTGCCAGCAGCTGGGGAGGCGGGATCGAGCAGTACGTC. V and J are TRBV5-6 and TRBJ2-7, with D perhaps matching TRBD2 (6 bases). V was shortened by 3 bases and J by 6 bases, with 13 bases between the two germline ends. The CDR3 runs to 13 residues. CDR1 is SGHDT and CDR2 is YYEEEE in the germline V gene.